A selection of T cell receptor beta chains follows, all from one sample in a study of long-term antiretroviral therapy in people with HIV. Sequencing was performed with immunoSEQ multiplex PCR; in TCRdb, only in-frame clones are kept and a portion is missing. The sample has some 27,000 clones; 85% to 90% are singletons. This sample comprised unsorted PBMCs, obtained roughly 4.9 years after starting antiretroviral therapy. These receptor sequences come from a man aged 35-49 years with HIV. CDR3s include the opening cysteine and the closing phenylalanine or tryptophan. Each record gives: D gene, J gene, V gene, clone size, CDR3 DNA, CDR3 protein. D genes are given only for firm matches. The size of a clone is reported for some rows only, either as once, few or many, or as a class for expanded clones.

d_gene: TRBD2
j_gene: TRBJ2-7
v_gene: TRBV5-1
abundance: .
CDR3nt: TGCGCCAGCAGCGAAAGCGGGGGGTCAACGTACGAGCAGTACTTC
CDR3aa: CASSESGGSTYEQYF

d_gene: .
j_gene: TRBJ2-5
v_gene: TRBV7-3
abundance: .
CDR3nt: TGTGCCAGCAGCTTCGGAGTCCAAGAGACCCAGTACTTC
CDR3aa: CASSFGVQETQYF

d_gene: .
j_gene: TRBJ2-7
v_gene: TRBV6-1
abundance: .
CDR3nt: TGTGCCCATATGTCAGCCTCCTACGAGCAGTACTTC
CDR3aa: CAHMSASYEQYF

d_gene: .
j_gene: TRBJ1-2
v_gene: TRBV4-2
abundance: once
CDR3nt: TGTGCCAGCAGCCCCTTTTACATCTACGAGGGCTACACCTTC
CDR3aa: CASSPFYIYEGYTF

d_gene: .
j_gene: TRBJ1-2
v_gene: TRBV6-5
abundance: .
CDR3nt: TGTGCCAGCAGTTACTGGGCAGGGGATGGCTACACCTTC
CDR3aa: CASSYWAGDGYTF

d_gene: TRBD1
j_gene: TRBJ2-5
v_gene: TRBV5-6
abundance: .
CDR3nt: TGTGCCAGCAGCTTTACCGGGACAGAAGAGACCCAGTACTTC
CDR3aa: CASSFTGTEETQYF

d_gene: TRBD1
j_gene: TRBJ1-4
v_gene: TRBV7-6
abundance: .
CDR3nt: TGTGCCAGCAGTCATAAGGGACAGACTAATGAAAAACTGTTTTTT
CDR3aa: CASSHKGQTNEKLFF

d_gene: .
j_gene: TRBJ1-1
v_gene: TRBV25-1
abundance: .
CDR3nt: TGTGCCAGCAGTGAAAGGGACCACGGCCGGGCTTTCTTT
CDR3aa: CASSERDHGRAFF

d_gene: TRBD2
j_gene: TRBJ2-1
v_gene: TRBV19
abundance: once
CDR3nt: TGTGCCACCGGGACTAGCGGGATATTTGAGCAGTTCTTC
CDR3aa: CATGTSGIFEQFF

d_gene: .
j_gene: TRBJ2-7
v_gene: TRBV11-2
abundance: .
CDR3nt: TGTGCCAGCAGCCCACCAGGGGTCCACTACGAGCAGTACTTC
CDR3aa: CASSPPGVHYEQYF

d_gene: .
j_gene: TRBJ2-1
v_gene: TRBV14
abundance: .
CDR3nt: TGTGCCAGCAGCCGCCGACCCCAGATGGTCCATGAGCAGTTCTTC
CDR3aa: CASSRRPQMVHEQFF

d_gene: .
j_gene: TRBJ2-7
v_gene: TRBV7-9
abundance: .
CDR3nt: TGTGCCAGCAGCTACGGCCCTTCTGAGGAGCAGTACTTC
CDR3aa: CASSYGPSEEQYF

d_gene: TRBD2
j_gene: TRBJ2-7
v_gene: TRBV18
abundance: .
CDR3nt: TGTGCCAGCTCTACGGGGGGACCCTACGAGCAGTACTTC
CDR3aa: CASSTGGPYEQYF

d_gene: .
j_gene: TRBJ1-1
v_gene: TRBV7-9
abundance: .
CDR3nt: TGTGCCAGCAGCGTAGACCAGGAAGCTTTCTTT
CDR3aa: CASSVDQEAFF

d_gene: .
j_gene: TRBJ2-5
v_gene: TRBV11-2
abundance: .
CDR3nt: TGTGCCAGCAGCTTAGGGTCGGCGATAGAGACCCAGTACTTC
CDR3aa: CASSLGSAIETQYF

d_gene: .
j_gene: TRBJ2-3
v_gene: TRBV27
abundance: .
CDR3nt: TGTGCCAGCAGTCCAGAGGGCGCCCCGTTTACGCAGTATTTT
CDR3aa: CASSPEGAPFTQYF

d_gene: TRBD1
j_gene: TRBJ1-1
v_gene: TRBV13
abundance: .
CDR3nt: TGTGCCAGCAGCTCCGGGGACAGAAACACTGAAGCTTTCTTT
CDR3aa: CASSSGDRNTEAFF

d_gene: .
j_gene: TRBJ1-2
v_gene: TRBV5-1
abundance: .
CDR3nt: TGCGCCAGCAGCCCAACATCCGGCAGGGGCTATGGCTACACCTTC
CDR3aa: CASSPTSGRGYGYTF

d_gene: .
j_gene: TRBJ1-2
v_gene: TRBV7-8
abundance: once
CDR3nt: TGTGCCAGCAGCCCTAGCGGACCGTACGAGTACTATGGCTACACCTTC
CDR3aa: CASSPSGPYEYYGYTF

d_gene: .
j_gene: TRBJ1-5
v_gene: TRBV2
abundance: .
CDR3nt: TGTGCCAGCAGACGGGAGTACCCCAATCAGCCCCAGCATTTT
CDR3aa: CASRREYPNQPQHF

d_gene: TRBD2
j_gene: TRBJ2-1
v_gene: TRBV5-4
abundance: .
CDR3nt: TGTGCCAGCAGCTTGGGGAGGGGGCTAGCGGGAGTGGGCAATGAGCAGTTCTTC
CDR3aa: CASSLGRGLAGVGNEQFF

d_gene: TRBD2
j_gene: TRBJ2-1
v_gene: TRBV10-3
abundance: .
CDR3nt: TGTGCCATCAAATCTAGCGGCAACAATGAGCAGTTCTTC
CDR3aa: CAIKSSGNNEQFF

d_gene: .
j_gene: TRBJ2-1
v_gene: TRBV18
abundance: .
CDR3nt: TGTGCCAGCTCGCCCAGGGGTATCGATGAGCAGTTCTTC
CDR3aa: CASSPRGIDEQFF

d_gene: .
j_gene: TRBJ1-2
v_gene: TRBV29-1
abundance: few
CDR3nt: TGCAGCGTCAGGGGTGACTATGGCTACACCTTC
CDR3aa: CSVRGDYGYTF

d_gene: TRBD2
j_gene: TRBJ2-1
v_gene: TRBV18
abundance: once
CDR3nt: TGTGCCAGCTCAGAACTAGCGGGAGGTGGGAATGAGCAGTTCTTC
CDR3aa: CASSELAGGGNEQFF

d_gene: TRBD2
j_gene: TRBJ2-2
v_gene: TRBV30
abundance: once
CDR3nt: TGTGCCTGGAGTGTACTACTAGCGGGAGGGCATGGGGAGCTGTTTTTT
CDR3aa: CAWSVLLAGGHGELFF

d_gene: .
j_gene: TRBJ2-7
v_gene: TRBV4-1
abundance: .
CDR3nt: TGCGCCAGCAGCCAAGGTGAAGGGGCCTTATTCTACGAGCAGTACTTC
CDR3aa: CASSQGEGALFYEQYF

d_gene: .
j_gene: TRBJ2-3
v_gene: TRBV7-2
abundance: .
CDR3nt: TGTGCCAGCAGCTGGCTAGGCGGGGGCACAGATACGCAGTATTTT
CDR3aa: CASSWLGGGTDTQYF

d_gene: .
j_gene: TRBJ1-2
v_gene: TRBV28
abundance: few
CDR3nt: TGTGCCAGCAGCCCTAGACAGTCCACTAACTATGGCTACACCTTC
CDR3aa: CASSPRQSTNYGYTF

d_gene: .
j_gene: TRBJ1-3
v_gene: TRBV19
abundance: .
CDR3nt: TGTGCCAGTACCCAGAGAGGCCCTGGAAACACCATATATTTT
CDR3aa: CASTQRGPGNTIYF

d_gene: .
j_gene: TRBJ2-7
v_gene: TRBV30
abundance: .
CDR3nt: TGTGCCTGGAGTATTGGGACATCCAATTACGAGCAGTACTTC
CDR3aa: CAWSIGTSNYEQYF

d_gene: .
j_gene: TRBJ2-2
v_gene: TRBV25-1
abundance: .
CDR3nt: TGTGCCAGCAGTGATCAGGGGGGCACGAAGTACACCGGGGAGCTGTTTTTT
CDR3aa: CASSDQGGTKYTGELFF